This T cell receptor (beta chain) was retrieved from a study of OX40 agonist ivuxolimab in advanced cancers. Data came from immunoSEQ multiplex PCR; TCRdb stores just in-frame clones and leaves some out. The sample includes under 200,000 clones, roughly 92% of them seen just once. Study-level results: Expanded clones tended on average to be more numerous among CD8+ T cells than CD4+.

About this clone: No antigen is known for it.

The CDR3 is 14 residues long. Germline trimming cut 1 base from V and 7 bases from J; bases unmatched to any gene: 2. Germline V lookup: CDR1 SGHRS, CDR2 YFSETQ. The origin of this receptor is an adult with an advanced solid tumor such as melanoma, head and neck, liver or kidney cancer. This specimen was CD4+ or CD8+ T cells sorted from blood, taken in a trial of the OX40 agonist ivuxolimab. The rearrangement joins TRBV5-1 to TRBJ2-1, with TRBD1 identical over 10 bases. The CDR3 region is CASSLRGQGNEQFF. CDR3 sequence (DNA): TGCGCCAGCAGCTTGAGGGGACAGGGGAATGAGCAGTTCTTC.